These 24 T cell receptor beta chains share one sample of origin, sequenced in a study of blood T cell repertoires in COVID-19 (dated by TCRdb to 2020 to 2022). Receptors were amplified or captured by the immunoSEQ multiplex PCR assay. TCRdb took this table from immuneACCESS and kept in-frame rearrangements with V and J called. Such tables lack part of the clones; where checked against another copy, unresolved V genes explain under half of the gap, and the rest is unexplained. The sample includes about 260,000 clones, with 87% observed a single time. Together, the top ten hold 2.2% of the sample. Specimen: peripheral blood. These receptors were collected from a woman aged 45-60 years who had recovered from COVID-19.

V and J are TRBV9 and TRBJ2-1, with D unclear. Trimming removed 4 bases from V and 0 bases from J, with 14 bases in between. The CDR3 runs 16 residues. CDR1 SGDLS and CDR2 YYNGEE come from the germline V gene. The CDR3 DNA reads TGTGCCAGCAGCCCCGGGTCCGGGTACTCCTACAATGAGCAGTTCTTC. The encoded protein is CASSPGSGYSYNEQFF.

V and J are TRBV7-3 and TRBJ2-3, with D perhaps matching TRBD2 (6 bases). This CDR3 spans 17 amino acids. V was shortened by 2 bases and J by 0 bases, with 15 bases between the two germline ends. Per germline, CDR1 SGHTA and CDR2 FQGTGA. The CDR3 reads CASSLFGRRESTDTQYF. The CDR3 DNA reads TGTGCCAGCAGCTTATTTGGCCGGAGGGAAAGCACAGATACGCAGTATTTT.

This rearrangement joins TRBV19 to TRBJ1-1; D may be TRBD1 (6 bases). The ends were cut back, 5 bases at V and 0 bases at J, with 10 bases in the middle. This CDR3 is built from 14 residues. Germline loops: CDR1 LNHDA, CDR2 SQIVND (reference sequence). CDR3 residues: CASSLRGLNTEAFF. The CDR3, as DNA: TGTGCCAGTAGTCTCAGGGGACTGAACACTGAAGCTTTCTTT.

This clone has only a few counts. This chain joins TRBV5-1 and TRBJ1-2; 12 nucleotides align to TRBD1. CDR3 length: 14 amino acids. Germline loops: CDR1 SGHRS, CDR2 YFSETQ. V shed 0 bases, J shed 12 bases, and the junction held 6 bases outside the gene matches. The CDR3: CASSLARGQGADTF. DNA for the CDR3: TGCGCCAGCAGCTTGGCCAGGGGACAGGGGGCAGACACCTTC.

J is TRBJ1-4 and V is TRBV27; D is perhaps TRBD1 (6 bases). The germline CDR1 and CDR2 sequences are MNHEY and SMNVEV (reference sequence). The CDR3 runs to 13 residues. V dropped 4 bases and J dropped 5 bases, with 8 bases sitting between them. CDR3 protein: CASSSDRNEKLFF. The CDR3 DNA reads TGTGCCAGCAGTTCGGACAGAAATGAAAAACTGTTTTTT.

This clone was detected only a few times. The J gene is TRBJ2-6, the V gene TRBV7-3; the D gene is possibly TRBD2 (5 bases). The CDR3 has 17 residues. The germline V gene has CDR1 SGHTA and CDR2 FQGTGA. V lost 2 bases and J lost 2, with 13 bases in between. CDR3 residues: CASSLEGAPTGANVLTF. CDR3 DNA: TGTGCCAGCAGCTTAGAGGGCGCTCCGACTGGGGCCAACGTCCTGACTTTC.

This chain uses TRBV20-1 with TRBJ1-6; D gene uncertain. The CDR3 runs 15 residues. V lost 3 bases, J lost 3 bases, and 12 bases lay in between. Germline CDR1 reads DFQATT; CDR2 reads SNEGSKA (reference sequence). The CDR3 nucleotides are TGCAGTGCTAGTTTCTCGGCGGGCTATAATTCACCCCTCCACTTT. Encoded protein: CSASFSAGYNSPLHF.

This clone was recorded a few times. CDR3 nucleotides: TGTGCCAGCAGCGCAGTCCGGGACAGCCTGTACTTC. Its translation: CASSAVRDSLYF. The chain joins TRBV9 to TRBJ2-4; TRBD1 aligns across 7 bases. CDR3 length: 12 amino acids. Trimming cost V 3 bases and J 15 bases; bases outside gene matches: 9. The germline CDR1 and CDR2 sequences are SGDLS and YYNGEE.

This chain joins TRBV5-1 and TRBJ2-3, with 8 bases fitting TRBD1. This CDR3 spans 15 amino acids. Germline-derived CDR1 and CDR2 are SGHRS and YFSETQ. With V trimmed by 4 bases and J by 3 bases, 7 bases remained unmatched. CDR3 loop: CASSADRGVTDTQYF. CDR3 nucleotides: TGCGCCAGCAGCGCAGACAGGGGTGTTACAGATACGCAGTATTTT.

This chain uses TRBV6-5 with TRBJ2-3; weak D call: TRBD2 (6 bases). The V gene lost 0 bases and the J gene lost 4 bases, with 14 bases spanning the gap. Germline values: CDR1 MNHEY, CDR2 SVGAGI. This CDR3 is 16 amino acids long. The CDR3 DNA reads TGTGCCAGCAGTTACTCGGGGACTTCGACCCCAGATACGCAGTATTTT. Protein product: CASSYSGTSTPDTQYF.

This chain uses TRBV5-1 with TRBJ1-2, with D possibly being TRBD1 (5 bases). Per germline, CDR1 SGHRS and CDR2 YFSETQ. Trimming took 0 bases from V and 5 from J, leaving 14 bases between them. The length of the CDR3 is 15 residues. This CDR3 is CASSLDGARTYGYTF. CDR3 bases: TGCGCCAGCAGCTTGGACGGAGCCAGGACATATGGCTACACCTTC. Using reference TRBV5-1 and TRBJ1-2 for the parts outside the CDR3, the full variable domain is KAGVTQTPRYLIKTRGQQVTLSCSPISGHRSVSWYQQTPGQGLQFLFEYFSETQRNKGNFPGRFSGRQFSNSRSEMNVSTLELGDSALYLCASSLDGARTYGYTFGSGTRLTVV.

This clone has just a few counts. This sequence joins TRBV4-3 and TRBJ2-7; no clear D. With 1 base removed from V and 0 bases from J, the gap between germline ends came to 10 bases. Germline loops: CDR1 LGHNA, CDR2 YSLEER. The CDR3 has 15 residues. The CDR3 spells CASSQGLGSSYEQYF. The CDR3 bases are TGCGCCAGCAGCCAAGGGTTGGGCAGCTCCTACGAGCAGTACTTC.

The chain links TRBV27 to TRBJ2-7, with D perhaps TRBD1 (6 bases). Per germline, CDR1 MNHEY and CDR2 SMNVEV (reference sequence). Trimming left V 6 bases short and J 2 bases short, with 11 bases between. The CDR3 has 13 amino acids. The CDR3 sequence: CASSLRGPYEQYF. CDR3 sequence (DNA): TGTGCCAGCAGCCTCAGGGGTCCCTACGAGCAGTACTTC.

This sequence joins TRBV19 and TRBJ2-3, with 8 positions matching TRBD1. With V trimmed by 0 bases and J by 2 bases, 4 bases remained unmatched. The germline gives CDR1 LNHDA, CDR2 SQIVND (reference sequence). The CDR3 contains 16 residues. CDR3 sequence: CASSIEGTGLTDTQYF. The CDR3 DNA reads as TGTGCCAGTAGTATAGAGGGGACAGGCCTCACAGATACGCAGTATTTT.

The J gene is TRBJ1-5, the V gene TRBV5-1; D gene unclear. This CDR3 is built from 14 residues. Deletions cut 4 bases from V and 5 bases from J, with 13 bases between. Germline loops: CDR1 SGHRS, CDR2 YFSETQ. DNA for the CDR3: TGCGCCAGCAGCCCGGCGGGGAGGGATCAGCCCCAGCATTTT. Encoded protein: CASSPAGRDQPQHF.

CDR3 DNA: TGCGCCAGCAGCTTGATTGGAGCTCGGGAGACCCAGTACTTC. The encoded protein is CASSLIGARETQYF. V usage is TRBV5-1 and J usage is TRBJ2-5, with no clear D. Germline V gene data show CDR1 as SGHRS and CDR2 as YFSETQ. V was shortened by 1 base and J by 5 bases, with 12 bases between the two germline ends. The CDR3 spans 14 residues.

The V gene is TRBV5-1, the J gene TRBJ2-7, with 8 bases matching TRBD1. Trimming took 4 bases from V and 6 from J; bases not matched to a gene: 12. Germline V gene lookup returns CDR1 SGHRS and CDR2 YFSETQ. The CDR3 consists of 15 residues. The CDR3 sequence is CASSRTSGGASEQYF. The CDR3 nucleotides read TGCGCCAGCAGCCGAACGTCAGGGGGCGCGTCCGAGCAGTACTTC.

V and J are TRBV5-5 and TRBJ1-2; a possible D gene is TRBD1 (6 bases). Germline loops: CDR1 SGHKS, CDR2 YYEKEE (reference sequence). Trimming removed 4 bases at V and 8 bases at J, with 18 bases between. This CDR3 comprises 14 residues. CDR3 nucleotides: TGTGCCAGCAGCATAAAAACAGGGAGCAGGGGCTACACCTTC. It encodes CASSIKTGSRGYTF.

In the case of this clone: One end of the junction varies from germline; a read error may be responsible. The CDR3 sequence: CAINPGQGPPKQVF. As DNA, the CDR3 is TGTGCCATCAACCCGGGACAGGGACCTCCTAAACAGGTCTTC. The rearrangement joins TRBV10-3 to TRBJ2-7; the match to TRBD1 covers 9 bases. This CDR3 has 14 residues. From germline, CDR1 is ENHRY and CDR2 SYGVKD.

The chain joins TRBV6-2 or TRBV6-3 to TRBJ1-2; D gene uncertain. The CDR3 consists of 15 residues. Trimming removed 0 bases from V and 0 bases from J, with 8 bases in between. CDR1 and CDR2 from the germline V gene are MNHEY and SVGEGT. CDR3 sequence (DNA): TGTGCCAGCAGTTACTCGCAGGCCACTAACTATGGCTACACCTTC. It specifies CASSYSQATNYGYTF.

The chain employs TRBV3-1 (or the pseudogene TRBV3-2) and TRBJ2-1; no clear D. Germline V lookup: CDR1 LGHDT, CDR2 YNNKEL (reference sequence). The CDR3 contains 13 residues. V dropped 1 base and J dropped 2 bases, with 3 bases sitting between them. CDR3: CASSQATYNEQFF. CDR3 DNA: TGTGCCAGCAGCCAAGCTACCTACAATGAGCAGTTCTTC.

This chain links TRBV5-4 with TRBJ1-1, with TRBD1 matching 9 bases. With 2 bases clipped from V and 7 bases from J, the junction kept 6 bases outside the gene matches. The CDR3 extends over 14 amino acids. The germline V gene encodes CDR1 SGHNT and CDR2 YYREEE (reference sequence). Here the CDR3 DNA reads TGTGCCAGCAGCTTCACAGGGGGCCATATTGAAGCTTTCTTT. Its protein is CASSFTGGHIEAFF.

This clone was seen a handful of times. The CDR3 is CASSLVLTSGTQYNEQFF. The CDR3 bases are TGTGCCAGCAGCTTAGTATTGACTAGCGGGACTCAATACAATGAGCAGTTCTTC. This chain uses TRBV11-2 with TRBJ2-1; 11 nucleotides line up with TRBD2. The CDR3 length is 18 residues. Germline V CDR1 and CDR2: SGHAT, FQNNGV. With 1 base clipped from V and 4 bases from J, the junction kept 9 bases outside the gene matches.

This chain joins TRBV10-1 and TRBJ2-7; the match to TRBD1 covers 7 bases. V shed 5 bases and J 2 bases; nucleotides not matched to a gene: 3. Germline assignment: CDR1 WNHNN and CDR2 SYGVQD (reference sequence). The CDR3 is 13 amino acids. CDR3 region: CASSKTGTYEQYF. In DNA form, the CDR3 reads TGCGCCAGCAGTAAGACAGGGACCTACGAGCAGTACTTC.